This T cell receptor beta chain was retrieved from a study of response to subunit inactivated influenza vaccine. The V and J ends lost 8 bases and 2 bases respectively, with 11 bases between them. CDR1 and CDR2 (germline): SGHTA, FQGNSA. This CDR3 has 13 amino acids. Study outcomes and limitations: With each seasonal influenza vaccination, the authors suggested, few new T cells are recruited.

In its sample, this clonotype was seen many times. Its target is unknown. In TCRdb, the RT-PCR reads were re-called with MiXCR into one record per CDR3 protein. The sample includes 650,000 to 800,000 distinct CDR3 sequences, approximately 14% seen only once; the top ten take 6% to 7%. The material was PBMCs from blood, obtained roughly 15 days before vaccination. The TCR was taken from a man between 45 and 60 years old who received an inactivated influenza vaccine. The rearrangement links TRBV7-2 to TRBJ2-3; no clear D. Here the CDR3 DNA reads TGTGCCAGCGGGAAGTACAACACAGATACGCAGTATTTT. It yields the protein CASGKYNTDTQYF.